Given below is one T cell receptor (beta chain) in context. This clonotype came up a few times. The antigen it binds to is not known. No base qualities exist here, and no much larger clone lies one base off it. Based on the germline V gene, the CDR1 and CDR2 sequences are SGHDT and YYEEEE. For this chain, trimming is 3 bases at the V end and 2 bases at the J end, and the number of junction bases without a gene match is 5. The CDR3 has 15 amino acids, counting the end cysteine and phenylalanine. Only the CDR3 DNA is retained, 45 bases long and in frame from the first base. This specimen comes from a study of response to subunit inactivated influenza vaccine listed by TCRdb under 2018. With regard to the full study: Deep quantitative T cell receptor repertoire profiling was used in the study to track responses to a trivalent subunit inactivated influenza vaccine. Study-level results and caveats: The authors suggested that each seasonal influenza vaccination may recruit only a limited number of new T cells.

The library came from RT-PCR. The sequencer was an Illumina HiSeq 2500. Through fastp at Q25 and MiXCR, TCRdb rebuilt clones from the public reads, retaining in-frame beta chains. Identical CDR3 protein sequences are pooled into one entry, listed with their most common genes and DNA. For this sample the table gives 560,000 or so distinct CDR3 sequences, of which 7.5% to 8.5% were detected only once. The ten largest clones add up to approximately 13% of the sample. The sequence is built from TRBV5-6 and TRBJ1-2; TRBD1 lines up with 9 middle nucleotides. The TCR sequence derives from a man between 50 and 69 years old who received an inactivated influenza vaccine. Donor details come from another sample of the same person, matched by shared clones. The sample here was PBMCs from blood, taken around 25 months after vaccination. The CDR3 corresponds to CASSSTGGPNYGYTF. The nucleotide sequence is TGTGCCAGCAGCTCCACAGGGGGCCCGAACTATGGCTACACCTTC.